The sequence of this T cell receptor beta chain was determined in a study of blood T cell repertoires in COVID-19. Per germline, CDR1 LGHNA and CDR2 YSLEER. The CDR3 has 11 amino acids. Trimming took off 1 base at V and 8 bases at J, with 5 bases between the two ends. Here immunoSEQ multiplex PCR was the method, and the copy in TCRdb shows in-frame clones only, minus some. The sample carries 75,000 to 95,000 clones, over 75% recorded once. This receptor was taken from a man aged 45 to 65 with active COVID-19. The specimen was peripheral blood. The gene calls are TRBV4-3 and TRBJ1-1; maybe TRBD1 (5 bases). The CDR3 DNA is TGCGCCAGCAGCCAAGGACAGGAAGCTTTCTTT. Its protein is CASSQGQEAFF.